This T cell receptor (beta chain) appears in the sequencing data of a study of OX40 agonist ivuxolimab in advanced cancers. For the study in its entirety: The costimulatory receptor OX40 (CD134) was targeted by ivuxolimab, a fully human IgG2 agonistic monoclonal antibody. Of the 50 or so patients in dose escalation, approximately 20 had hepatocellular carcinoma, approximately 15 had melanoma, 9 had renal cell carcinoma and 9 had head and neck cancer. The paper reports the monotherapy dose-escalation portion (N of about 54 patients) of the phase I ivuxolimab trial. Intravenous ivuxolimab was administered to patients every 2 weeks at six dose levels: 0.01, 0.1, 0.3, 1.5, 3 and 10 mg/kg. Partial responses were achieved by three dose-escalation patients, of whom one had hepatocellular carcinoma and two had cutaneous melanoma. In the dose-escalation cohort, 75% to 90% of patients were male, and the mean age was approximately 60 years with a range of about 23 to 79. Peripheral TCRbeta sequencing was intended to test whether TCR sequence diversity was altered and clonal T-cell expansion was caused by ivuxolimab. Patients were allowed to have had prior anti-PD-1, anti-PD-L1 or anti-CTLA-4 therapy, and less than 45% of the dose-escalation patients had previously received checkpoint inhibitors.

Patients with autoimmune disease history or receiving systemic immunosuppression were excluded from the trial. Peripheral blood for TCR sequencing was collected from all dose cohorts at baseline, on cycle 4 day 1, and on cycle 7 day 1. Samples came from an open-label, multicenter, first-in-human phase I dose-escalation trial of ivuxolimab. Adults with locally advanced or metastatic melanoma, renal cell, hepatocellular, or head and neck squamous cell carcinoma were enrolled in the trial. Before TCR sequencing, CD4+ T cells and CD8+ T cells from peripheral blood were sorted into separate populations. To sequence the TCRbeta CDR3 region, genomic DNA was isolated from the sorted cells. TCRbeta CDR3 regions were sequenced using the immunoSEQ Assay. In its TCRdb copy, this immuneACCESS table keeps in-frame sequences only and misses some clones. Where compared with another copy, unresolved V genes explain less than half of these, and the others have no known cause. The sample table contains 25,000 or so clones; only one count was recorded for approximately 83% of them. Roughly 12% of the sample belongs to the ten largest clones.

Inclusive of the bounding cysteine and phenylalanine, the CDR3 is 14 residues long. The sequence is cut down to CDR3 DNA, 42 bases in frame from base 1. Clipping removes 5 bases from V and 4 bases from J, with 7 as the unmatched junction base count. The germline V gene encodes CDR1 SEHNR and CDR2 FQNEAQ (reference sequence). A note on this clone: This clone's antigen is unknown. No base quality information exists; no much larger clone differs at one position.

Broader findings and caveats from the paper: Low levels of normalized T-cell clonal expansion were also seen in some nonresponding patients. Which antigens the clonally expanded peripheral T cells were specific for was not determined. In the 0.1-3.0 mg/kg groups, partial responders had among the lowest normalized peripheral clonal expansion, particularly in CD8+ T cells. After ivuxolimab, more expanded clones were found on average in CD8+ T cells than in CD4+ T cells. Clonal expansion of both CD4+ and CD8+ blood T cells was observed from baseline to week 6 at doses 0.1 to 3.0 mg/kg.

The receptor's source is an adult with an advanced solid tumor such as melanoma, head and neck, liver or kidney cancer. Recombination joined TRBV7-9 with TRBJ1-1, with 7 bases matching TRBD1. This specimen was CD4+ or CD8+ T cells sorted from blood, taken in a trial of the OX40 agonist ivuxolimab. The CDR3 is CASSPPGGSTEAFF. At the DNA level, the sequence is TGTGCCAGCAGCCCCCCAGGGGGAAGCACTGAAGCTTTCTTT.